The sequence of this TCR beta chain was determined in a study of cytomegalovirus exposure and HLA in healthy donors (TCRdb year 2017). In the study overall: An earlier analysis of some 620 of the donors reported 276 Gb of sequence data and 95 million to 130 million unique TCR beta sequences obtained from about 170 million T cells. Among the approximately 400 genotyped donors, more than 70% belonged to the genetic ancestry cluster associated with self-reported Caucasian donors. In a later analysis, previously published TCR beta repertoires from several hundred donors were re-analyzed and high-resolution HLA genotyping was added so that TCR occurrence patterns could be studied. The study aimed to test whether cataloging public T cell receptors could reveal signatures of past pathogen exposure. Typing coverage varied by locus: about 620-630 donors for A, B, C, DRB1 and DQB1; 522 for DQA1; about 590 for DPA1; roughly 450 for DPB1. Rather than drawing on any new phenotypic data, the later analysis identified candidate immune exposures from TCR beta sequences and the way those sequences occurred across donors. A later genetic analysis took genome-wide SNP genotypes for 398 of the 666 donors and used that subset as a discovery cohort. The T cell repertoires of about 700 subjects were profiled by immunosequencing and related to cytomegalovirus serostatus. HLA typing covered class I and class II loci at four-digit resolution. Several DR-DQ haplotypes were handled as single units for association and clustering, since linkage in the cohort was strong. Every repertoire in the discovery cohort had been generated on one and the same sequencing platform. An early release that covered more than 550 HLA-typed donors contained about 300 gigabases of sequencing data and 75 million to 100 million unique TCR sequences. Donor age, sex, ethnicity and CMV serostatus were compiled together with the repertoire data. An earlier analysis of fewer than 700 of the donors applied high-throughput TCR beta sequencing to assess whether each TCR beta V gene segment acted as functional or pseudogenic. In addition to the first cohort of around 670 subjects, a separate validation cohort of 120 different subjects was used. On average, roughly 240,000 unique TCR beta nucleotide sequences were sequenced per donor among 300 to 500 genotyped donors of the cohort, with 15% to 20% of those sequences being non-productive. High-throughput TCR immunosequencing, statistical association of individual TCRs with disease status, and machine learning were combined to predict cytomegalovirus infection status. What the study reported, not specific to this receptor: Presence/absence analyses assumed roughly uniform sequencing depth across donors, an assumption that may not hold. Roughly 15 rarely observed V segments, including chromosome 9 orphons, were excluded from the earlier analysis of several hundred of the donors because counts were too low. HLA typing was unavailable for some donors at each locus, so association tests used only the typed subset. A later analysis found that HLA-associated TCR beta chains were more clonally expanded and had lower generation probabilities than equally common non-associated chains. It was suggested by the authors that the approach could potentially be generalized to other disease states and immunological phenotypes. For the cohort, immune exposure information was limited to CMV serostatus. A further reported finding was that TCR beta sequences accurately predicted the HLA-A and HLA-B alleles for most subjects in the first cohort. Cytomegalovirus status was reported to be diagnosed by the classifier with high specificity and sensitivity in both the original and validation cohorts. A cluster of highly shared sequence variants was judged likely to represent a technical artifact of the sequencing pipeline. An earlier analysis of approximately 530 of the donors showed that most TCR beta V segments appeared in productive rearrangements either about 87% or about 30% of the time, which broadly matched IMGT annotations. This cohort had only TCR beta chains sequenced, and the lack of alpha or paired-chain data limited which features could be detected. A later analysis found that TCR association rates varied across HLA loci, with DRB1 alleles showing the most associated TCRs and HLA-C alleles the fewest. In vitro tests confirmed that three of the cytomegalovirus-associated TCR beta chains recognize cytomegalovirus antigens. Strong co-occurrence of HLA alleles, especially DR and DQ, made assigning TCR associations to individual alleles difficult. Specific HLA alleles were associated with 18,000 or so TCR beta sequences at a false discovery rate of 0.05 in a later analysis. A later genetic analysis associated a missense DCLRE1C variant with V-gene and J-gene trimming of TCR beta chains, and an independent cohort replicated the association. According to a later analysis, parvovirus B19, influenza, CMV and Epstein-Barr virus appeared linked to several top co-occurrence clusters. The study listed approximately 150 TCR beta chains as associated with cytomegalovirus. A later analysis found that most CMV-associated TCR beta chains appeared HLA-restricted, with HLA associations seemingly driven largely by CMV exposure. Correlated functional status among segregating V segments might reflect linkage disequilibrium, but an unknown experimental factor could not be ruled out. Some IMGT-functional V segments, including TRBV6-2 and TRBV6-3, could not be distinguished by the 87-base-pair reads and were therefore excluded. While some public TCRs were present in many individuals, most TCR sequences turned up only very rarely across donors. According to a later genetic analysis, donors in an Asian-associated ancestry cluster had fewer N-insertions in productive TCRs than the approximately 710-donor mean.

Library preparation used the immunoSEQ multiplex PCR assay. A mixture of 60 forward primers for TCR Vbeta segments and 13 reverse primers for TCR Jbeta segments was used in the multiplex PCR. A multiplex PCR assay on genomic DNA amplified the CDR3 region of rearranged TCR beta genes. The Illumina HiSeq System was used to sequence the amplified TCR beta libraries as 87-base-pair reads. As for the authors' bioinformatics: A later analysis counted some 80 million unique TCR beta chains across the 650 to 800 repertoires, and around 12 million of these chains were shared by at least two donors. To remove PCR and sequencing errors, raw reads were error-corrected and collapsed into unique sequences using a nearest-neighbor algorithm that merged closely related sequences. To assign V, D and J gene segments, CDR3 sequences were aligned to IMGT reference sequences. For a sequence to be retained, a match of at least six nucleotides to both a V gene segment and a J gene segment was required. A rearrangement was called productive if the CDR3 had no stop codons and remained in frame with V and J, and every other rearrangement was called non-productive. Following IMGT convention, CDR3 was defined as the stretch from the second conserved V-encoded cysteine to the conserved J-encoded phenylalanine. Sequences without an unambiguous match to a single V gene segment were excluded from the earlier analysis of a few hundred of the donors. In an earlier analysis of around 590 of the donors, a V segment was called functional when productive rearrangements were above 56.7%, and segregating when the standard deviation between donors exceeded 5%. A statistical classification framework was built to diagnose cytomegalovirus status from the catalog of TCR beta chain sequences. V and J gene assignment, in a later analysis, came from comparing TCR nucleotide sequences with IMGT/GENE-DB human TR gene sequences. The TCRdist pipeline was used in a later analysis to assign CDR3 sequences and most-parsimonious VDJ recombination scenarios. In a later analysis, every TCR beta chain was defined by the combination of its CDR3 amino acid sequence and its V-gene family, and reads without a unique V-gene family were dropped. A later analysis removed 500 to 650 highly shared, low-generation-probability nucleotide sequences to deal with suspected cross-contamination and a sequencing artifact. For each public chain, a later analysis derived a clonal expansion index from normalized ranks of inferred template counts within each repertoire. Generation probabilities in a later analysis came from a VDJ recombination model fitted to out-of-frame rearrangements, and those results were checked against IGoR. Hypergeometric tests were used in a later analysis to score TCR-TCR, TCR-HLA and TCR-CMV co-occurrence, with a repertoire-size bias correction applied to the TCR pairs. To estimate false discovery rates, a later analysis permuted the HLA or CMV assignments 20 times. In a later analysis, co-occurring TCRs were grouped using DBSCAN, with TCRdist sequence similarity added in when clustering inside HLA-allele-positive subsets. For co-occurrence clustering, repertoires with fewer than 30,000 or more than 120,000 public chains were excluded, along with five or six repertoires with anomalous nucleotide sharing. As stored in TCRdb, this immuneACCESS dataset retains in-frame rearrangements with V and J assigned. A fraction of the clones does not appear; measured against another copy, unresolved V genes explain less than half of the discrepancy, and the remainder lacks a known reason. Clone size and the V and J calls come from that table; the DNA yielded D and trimming. The sample table on file contains over 100,000 clones. Approximately 1.6% of the sample comes from the top ten.

In the germline V gene, CDR1 corresponds to MDHEN and CDR2 to SYDVKM. The CDR3 runs 13 residues from the cysteine to the phenylalanine. The DNA shown is the 39-base CDR3, in frame from base 1. V drops 2 bases and J drops 4 bases, leaving 8 bases in between. The cohort was made up of 666 healthy bone marrow donors. At the time of sampling, all cohort members were nominally healthy, though unrecorded immune exposures were likely present. The donor tested CMV seropositive, placing the donor among the roughly 300 seropositive members of the cohort. A peripheral blood sample was collected from each donor, and TCR beta sequencing was performed on peripheral blood mononuclear cells. Genomic DNA extraction from the blood cell samples was performed with the Qiagen DNeasy Blood Extraction Kit. As regards this clone: It lacks a known antigen.

The rearranged chain carries TRBV28 and TRBJ1-2; the D gene is possibly TRBD1, with 5 bases matching. This sequence was found in a middle-aged woman in good health and CMV-seropositive. Sequenced material: PBMCs. CDR3 region: CASSLRTGYGYTF. The nucleotides read TGTGCCAGCAGTTTAAGAACAGGCTATGGCTACACCTTC.